Each of the 5 T cell receptor beta chains below was sequenced from the same sample in a study of OX40 agonist ivuxolimab in advanced cancers. Produced via immunoSEQ multiplex PCR; TCRdb's table is partial and in-frame only. The sample gives roughly 56,000 clones, 65% to 90% of which show up once; around 0.9% is in the top ten. This material consisted of CD4+ or CD8+ T cells sorted from blood, taken in a trial of the OX40 agonist ivuxolimab. Receptors originate from an adult with an advanced solid tumor such as melanoma, head and neck, liver or kidney cancer.

The chain recombines TRBV29-1 with TRBJ2-1, with D maybe TRBD2 (5 bases). V was clipped by 5 bases and J by 0 bases, with 17 bases between them. This CDR3 is built from 16 residues. From germline, CDR1 is SQVTM and CDR2 ANQGSEA. This CDR3 reads CSVRSSSTSSYNEQFF. As DNA, the CDR3 is TGCAGCGTTCGATCCTCTAGCACCAGCTCCTACAATGAGCAGTTCTTC.

The chain uses TRBV5-1 and TRBJ1-1; 7 nucleotides line up with TRBD1. The germline V gene encodes CDR1 SGHRS and CDR2 YFSETQ. The CDR3 is made up of 14 amino acids. The trim removed 4 bases at V and 1 base at J, leaving 4 bases unmatched. The chain's CDR3 is CASSTGQPNTEAFF. As DNA, the CDR3 is TGCGCCAGCAGCACGGGACAGCCGAACACTGAAGCTTTCTTT.

The rearrangement joins TRBV29-1 to TRBJ1-1; maybe TRBD1 (6 bases). The CDR3 runs to 11 residues. Looked up from germline, CDR1 is SQVTM and CDR2 is ANQGSEA. Here the CDR3 DNA reads TGCACCGGACAGATGAACACTGAAGCTTTCTTT. It yields the protein CTGQMNTEAFF.

The V gene is TRBV5-8, the J gene TRBJ2-1; 9 bases align to TRBD1. Germline trimming cut 3 bases from V and 10 bases from J; bases unmatched to any gene: 11. The CDR3 runs to 15 residues. CDR1 SGHTS and CDR2 YDEGEE come from the germline V gene. The CDR3 coding sequence is TGTGCCAGCAGCTCGCCGGGACAGGGATTCGGGGAGCAGTTCTTC. Protein product: CASSSPGQGFGEQFF.

This chain joins TRBV2 and TRBJ2-5; no reliable D call. V lost 1 base and J lost 4, with 10 bases in between. Germline-derived CDR1 and CDR2 are SNHLY and FYNNEI. The CDR3 runs to 14 residues. As DNA, the CDR3 is TGTGCCAGCAGTGAAGGGCACTCCGGAGAGACCCAGTACTTC. Encoded protein: CASSEGHSGETQYF.